The 23 T cell receptor beta chains below come from one sample, sequenced in a study of T cell repertoires in cytomegalovirus infection. TCRdb re-called the reads through MiXCR, storing one row per CDR3 protein. The data show 150,000 to 200,000 distinct CDR3 sequences, about 15% seen once. The material sequenced was PBMCs. All receptors derive from a human donor in good health (CMV status not recorded). Some clones in this sample may be carry-over from other donors' samples.

The gene calls are TRBV5-1 and TRBJ2-5; perhaps TRBD1 as D (5 bases). V lost 2 bases and J 4 bases, leaving 12 bases between the germline ends. This CDR3 has 14 residues. Germline V gene data show CDR1 as SGHRS and CDR2 as YFSETQ. In DNA form, the CDR3 reads TGCGCCAGCAGCTTTGGCAGGGCTATAGAGACCCAGTACTTC. Encoded protein: CASSFGRAIETQYF.

This clonotype has only a few counts. This chain uses TRBV2 with TRBJ2-7, with D perhaps matching TRBD2 (6 bases). This CDR3 is built from 13 residues. The V and J ends lost 8 bases and 3 bases respectively, with 14 bases between them. Germline V gene sequence: CDR1 SNHLY, CDR2 FYNNEI. The CDR3 region is CASRGLNFYEQYF. The CDR3 DNA is TGTGCCAGCCGCGGACTAAATTTCTACGAGCAGTACTTC.

This clonotype was seen ten or more times. This chain connects TRBV19 to TRBJ1-1, with a tentative D call TRBD1 (5 bases). The V gene's germline CDR1 is LNHDA and CDR2 SQIVND (reference sequence). The CDR3 runs 16 residues. V was shortened by 6 bases and J by 0 bases, with 17 bases between the two germline ends. CDR3 DNA: TGTGCCAGTAGCACCCTGGAGGGGCGGGTGAACACTGAAGCTTTCTTT. It translates to CASSTLEGRVNTEAFF. The full variable domain, rest sourced from reference TRBV19 and TRBJ1-1, is DGGITQSPKYLFRKEGQNVTLSCEQNLNHDAMYWYRQDPGQGLRLIYYSQIVNDFQKGDIAEGYSVSREKKESFPLTVTSAQKNPTAFYLCASSTLEGRVNTEAFFGQGTRLTVV.

This clonotype was counted ten times or more. The junction shows a germline mismatch at one end, possibly a read error. The rearrangement links TRBV7-7 to TRBJ2-1; 8 bases are a match to TRBD2. The germline V gene encodes CDR1 SSHAT and CDR2 FNYEAQ (reference sequence). CDR3 length: 15 amino acids. The CDR3 DNA reads as TGTGCTAGCAGCTTAGGGACTAGGGGATCAGGTGAGCAGTTCTTC. It codes for CASSLGTRGSGEQFF.

The chain couples TRBV28 to TRBJ1-6; maybe TRBD1 (5 bases). V was cut by 5 bases and J by 10 bases, with 15 bases left in between. The CDR3 is 14 residues long. Germline CDR1 reads MDHEN; CDR2 reads SYDVKM. The CDR3 DNA is TGTGCCAGCAGTCGGGACCCCAGGAGGTCACCCCTCCACTTT. Protein sequence: CASSRDPRRSPLHF.

At least ten counts were recorded for this clonotype. The V and J genes are TRBV7-2 and TRBJ1-5; 7 positions agree with TRBD1. The CDR3 runs to 16 residues. The V segment lost 4 bases and the J segment 5 bases; nucleotides outside the gene matches: 11. Germline CDR1 reads SGHTA; CDR2 reads FQGNSA. CDR3 coding DNA: TGTGCCAGCAGCTCGGTTGGGAACAGGGGCCATCAGCCCCAGCATTTT. Protein sequence: CASSSVGNRGHQPQHF.

This clonotype occurred many times. The chain is built from TRBV6-5 and TRBJ1-3; D unresolved. Germline loops: CDR1 MNHEY, CDR2 SVGAGI. Trimming cost V 5 bases and J 0 bases, with 14 bases left between them. This CDR3 contains 16 residues. DNA for the CDR3: TGTGCCAGCAGTGGACGTAGGACGGCCTCTGGAAACACCATATATTTT. Its protein product is CASSGRRTASGNTIYF.

This clonotype was counted ten times or more. CDR3 bases: TGTGCCAGCAGCTTCAAGAGGAAGAGAGCCAATGAGCAGTTCTTC. Translation gives CASSFKRKRANEQFF. The rearrangement links TRBV2 to TRBJ2-1; D is ambiguous. Germline lookup yields CDR1 SNHLY and CDR2 FYNNEI. This CDR3 contains 15 residues. V was pared by 6 bases and J by 6 bases, with 18 bases between.

This sequence joins TRBV29-1 and TRBJ1-2; maybe TRBD1 (6 bases). The CDR3 is 14 amino acids. V gave up 2 bases and J gave up 4 bases, with 14 bases separating them. The V gene's germline CDR1 is SQVTM and CDR2 ANQGSEA. In DNA, the CDR3 is TGCAGCGTTGAAAGTATAGGACAGCTCTATGGCTACACCTTC. Its protein product is CSVESIGQLYGYTF.

This clonotype was picked up a small number of times. This CDR3 is CSSSTSGMSDTQYF. CDR3 DNA sequence: TGCAGCTCATCGACTAGCGGGATGTCAGATACGCAGTATTTT. The chain couples TRBV29-1 to TRBJ2-3, with 11 bases identical to TRBD2. This CDR3 region has 14 residues. The germline CDR1 and CDR2 sequences are SQVTM and ANQGSEA. J lost 4 bases, V lost 8 bases, and 8 bases had no gene match.

The rearrangement joins TRBV20-1 to TRBJ1-1; D possibly corresponds to TRBD1 (5 bases). CDR3 length: 14 residues. V was clipped by 6 bases and J by 0 bases, with 14 bases between them. CDR1 is DFQATT, CDR2 SNEGSKA, per germline (reference sequence). This CDR3 is CSAAGLLMNTEAFF. The DNA of the CDR3 is TGCAGTGCCGCGGGACTCCTGATGAACACTGAAGCTTTCTTT.

This clonotype was found many times. The chain joins TRBV5-4 to TRBJ1-1; D gene unclear. This CDR3 is 15 amino acids long. Germline CDR1 SGHNT, CDR2 YYREEE (reference sequence). The germline V and J ends were trimmed by 0 bases and 6 bases, with 15 bases remaining between them. The CDR3 protein is CASSLDSIGYSEAFF. DNA of the CDR3: TGTGCCAGCAGCTTGGATTCAATTGGGTACTCTGAAGCTTTCTTT.

Concerning this clonotype: A read error may be the cause here, since a much bigger clone is one base away. This chain links TRBV7-6 with TRBJ2-3; D not resolved. CDR3 length equals 13 residues. Germline CDR1 is SGHVS and CDR2 is FNYEAQ. The CDR3 protein is CVSSSRFSDTQYF. The CDR3 DNA follows: TGTGTCAGCAGCTCCCGCTTCTCAGATACGCAGTATTTT.

Ten or more counts support this clonotype. The chain uses TRBV6-1 and TRBJ2-5; the D is unclear. Germline V gives CDR1 MNHNS, CDR2 SASEGT. Trimming took off 2 bases at V and 5 bases at J, with 15 bases between the two ends. The CDR3 loop spans 15 amino acids. CDR3 DNA sequence: TGTGCCAGCAGTGAACTTTTGAACCTCTCGGAGACCCAGTACTTC. Amino acids: CASSELLNLSETQYF.

This clonotype was seen repeatedly, ten times or more. The genes are TRBV10-1 and TRBJ2-1, with 8 bases fitting TRBD2. This CDR3 is 17 amino acids long. Germline CDR1 reads WNHNN; CDR2 reads SYGVQD (reference sequence). The V and J ends lost 0 bases and 1 base, in that order; junction bases with no gene match: 5. For the CDR3, the DNA is TGCGCCAGCAGTGAGTCACTAAGCGGGGGTTCCTACAATGAGCAGTTCTTC. It codes for CASSESLSGGSYNEQFF.

At least ten counts were recorded for this clonotype. The V call is TRBV25-1, the J call TRBJ1-3; D perhaps matches TRBD1 (5 bases). The V gene lost 7 bases and the J gene lost 1 base, with 17 bases spanning the gap. Germline lookup yields CDR1 MGHDK and CDR2 SYGVNS. This CDR3 has 16 amino acids. The CDR3 loop reads CASNGAGPLSGNTIYF. The CDR3 coding sequence is TGTGCCAGCAATGGAGCGGGGCCTTTGTCTGGAAACACCATATATTTT.

Many counts were recorded for this clonotype. The gene calls are TRBV19 and TRBJ2-1, with TRBD2 matching 12 bases. Germline V gene lookup returns CDR1 LNHDA and CDR2 SQIVND (reference sequence). The CDR3 covers 18 residues. V lost 3 bases and J lost 2; bases outside the gene matches: 8. In DNA, the CDR3 is TGTGCCAGTAGTATTAACCTAGCGGGGGGGAGGACCTACAATGAGCAGTTCTTC. This gives the protein CASSINLAGGRTYNEQFF.

This clonotype was observed a few times. V is TRBV7-4 and J is TRBJ2-5; TRBD1 matches 9 bases. V trimming: 5 bases; J trimming: 1 base; junction bases outside the gene matches: 5. This CDR3 has 15 amino acids. Germline CDR1 reads SGHVT; CDR2 reads SQSDAQ. The CDR3 is CASSPWTGAQETQYF. The CDR3 DNA follows: TGTGCCAGCAGCCCCTGGACAGGGGCCCAAGAGACCCAGTACTTC.

This clonotype has only a few counts. The chain combines TRBV6-2 or TRBV6-3 with TRBJ2-1; TRBD2 aligns across 8 bases. CDR1 is MNHEY, CDR2 SVGEGT, per germline. Trimming removed 5 bases from V and 6 bases from J; junction bases left unmatched: 12. The CDR3 is 16 residues long. As DNA, the CDR3 is TGTGCCAGCAGTAGTCTCGGGGGGGTCGCAGTCAATGAGCAGTTCTTC. Amino acid sequence: CASSSLGGVAVNEQFF.

This clonotype was counted only a few times. The chain employs TRBV3-1 and TRBJ2-4, with 9 bases matching TRBD1. The V gene's germline CDR1 is LGHDT and CDR2 YNNKEL (reference sequence). The CDR3 contains 15 residues. Losses at the gene ends were 4 bases for V and 1 base for J; bases not matched to a gene: 2. The CDR3 DNA follows: TGTGCCAGCAGCCGGACAGGGGTGGCCAAAAACATTCAGTACTTC. As protein: CASSRTGVAKNIQYF.

This clonotype came up a few times. This chain links TRBV7-9 with TRBJ2-1; 10 positions agree with TRBD1. This CDR3 is 16 amino acids long. V shed 5 bases and J 9 bases; nucleotides not matched to a gene: 13. Germline assignment: CDR1 SEHNR and CDR2 FQNEAQ (reference sequence). The CDR3 DNA reads as TGTGCCAGCAGCGCCCGACCGGGACAGGGGACTGGTGAGCAGTTCTTC. This gives the protein CASSARPGQGTGEQFF.

This clonotype was observed at least ten times. The chain employs TRBV28 and TRBJ2-7; D is undetermined. Trimming pared 5 bases from V and 4 bases from J, leaving 9 bases between. The CDR3 has 12 residues. Germline V gene lookup returns CDR1 MDHEN and CDR2 SYDVKM. The CDR3: CASSPLGYEQYF. For the CDR3, the DNA is TGTGCCAGCAGTCCACTTGGATACGAGCAGTACTTC.

The chain couples TRBV13 to TRBJ2-3, with 8 bases identical to TRBD1. The CDR3 is 14 amino acids. The trim removed 8 bases at V and 0 bases at J, leaving 4 bases unmatched. The germline V gene has CDR1 PRHDT and CDR2 FYEKMQ (reference sequence). DNA for the CDR3: TGTGCCAGCGGGGACAGGAGCAGCACAGATACGCAGTATTTT. The encoded protein is CASGDRSSTDTQYF.